One sample yielded the 14 T cell receptor beta chains listed below, sequenced in a study of cytomegalovirus exposure and HLA in healthy donors (dated by TCRdb to between 2016 and 2019). Library construction relied on the immunoSEQ multiplex PCR assay. For the multiplex PCR, a mixture combining 60 forward primers for TCR Vbeta segments and 13 reverse primers for TCR Jbeta segments was used. The source is immuneACCESS, and TCRdb retained only in-frame sequences with V and J called. Part of the clones is not carried over; for the studies checked, unresolved V genes explain less than half of this, and the remainder is unexplained. The sample contains some 180,000 clones, approximately 84% of them found a single time. Around 1.4% of the sample is held by the ten biggest clonotypes. The specimen sequenced was PBMCs. All receptors come from a girl between 10 and 17 years old in good health and CMV-seropositive.

V usage is TRBV5-4 and J usage is TRBJ2-1; 7 bases fit TRBD1. From germline, CDR1 is SGHNT and CDR2 YYREEE (reference sequence). The CDR3 sequence is 15 residues long. V was pared by 4 bases and J by 7 bases, with 11 bases of the junction left unmatched. The CDR3 region is CASSLTGRGNNEQFF. The CDR3, as DNA: TGTGCCAGCAGCCTTACGGGCAGGGGGAATAATGAGCAGTTCTTC.

This clone appeared a few times. The chain employs TRBV6-1 and TRBJ1-5; D is ambiguous. V lost 2 bases and J 0 bases, leaving 20 bases between the germline ends. The germline CDR1 and CDR2 sequences are MNHNS and SASEGT. The CDR3 totals 19 residues. The DNA for the CDR3 is TGTGCCAGCAGTGAAATAGATTTCGCCGGGGTTTATAGCAATCAGCCCCAGCATTTT. It encodes CASSEIDFAGVYSNQPQHF.

This clone was seen a handful of times. The V and J genes are TRBV27 and TRBJ1-5; TRBD1 matches at 9 bases. The trim removed 5 bases at V and 3 bases at J, leaving 5 bases unmatched. Germline values: CDR1 MNHEY, CDR2 SMNVEV (reference sequence). The CDR3 totals 15 residues. The CDR3 bases are TGTGCCAGCAGTAACGGACAGGGGCTCAATCAGCCCCAGCATTTT. Its protein is CASSNGQGLNQPQHF.

The rearrangement uses TRBV7-9 and TRBJ1-4; maybe TRBD1 (6 bases). Trimming stripped 5 bases from V and 8 bases from J, with 21 bases between. This CDR3 region has 16 residues. Germline values: CDR1 SEHNR, CDR2 FQNEAQ (reference sequence). The CDR3 coding sequence is TGTGCCAGCAGCAAGGGGTCGGGGGGCCTCTGGGAAAAACTGTTTTTT. Translated, it gives CASSKGSGGLWEKLFF.

The rearrangement links TRBV7-2 to TRBJ2-7, with TRBD1 identical over 10 bases. The V gene end was trimmed by 3 bases and the J gene end by 1 base; junction bases not matched to a gene: 3. From germline, CDR1 is SGHTA and CDR2 FQGNSA. This CDR3 has 15 amino acids. The CDR3 is CASSFRTGGSYEQYF. CDR3 DNA sequence: TGTGCCAGCAGCTTCCGGACAGGGGGGTCCTACGAGCAGTACTTC.

The rearrangement links TRBV10-3 to TRBJ2-7; D gene unclear. The CDR3 extends over 11 amino acids. The V and J ends lost 3 bases and 7 bases respectively, with 7 bases between them. CDR1 is ENHRY, CDR2 SYGVKD, per germline. The CDR3 spells CAISDTGEQYF. The CDR3 nucleotides read TGTGCCATCAGTGACACTGGTGAGCAGTACTTC.

V usage is TRBV5-6 and J usage is TRBJ1-1; D may be TRBD1 (5 bases). This CDR3 comprises 16 residues. Per germline, CDR1 SGHDT and CDR2 YYEEEE. V lost 0 bases to trimming and J lost 0 bases, with 12 bases between them. The CDR3 protein is CASSLGQGRLNTEAFF. In nucleotides, the CDR3 is TGTGCCAGCAGCTTGGGCCAGGGCCGTTTGAACACTGAAGCTTTCTTT.

This chain connects TRBV4-3 to TRBJ1-1; maybe TRBD1 (5 bases). The CDR3 contains 15 residues. V gave up 3 bases and J gave up 1 base, with 12 bases separating them. Germline V gene sequence: CDR1 LGHNA, CDR2 YSLEER. The CDR3: CASSQTQDPNTEAFF. The CDR3 DNA follows: TGCGCCAGCAGCCAGACACAGGACCCGAACACTGAAGCTTTCTTT.

This clone occurred a few times. This sample includes further DNA sequences coding for the same CDR3. The V and J genes are TRBV11-3 and TRBJ2-1; D possibly corresponds to TRBD2 (6 bases). The CDR3 runs 15 residues. V lost 5 bases and J 0 bases, leaving 11 bases between the germline ends. Looked up from germline, CDR1 is SGHNT and CDR2 is YENEEA. This CDR3 is CASSLGGSSYNEQFF. The CDR3 nucleotides read TGTGCCAGCAGCCTCGGAGGGAGCTCCTACAATGAGCAGTTCTTC.

The chain joins TRBV27 to TRBJ2-6; D call uncertain. V shed 1 base and J shed 1 base, with 8 bases lying between them. Germline values: CDR1 MNHEY, CDR2 SMNVEV (reference sequence). The CDR3 is made up of 16 amino acids. Here the CDR3 DNA reads TGTGCCAGCAGTTTATTAGGAGTATCTGGGGCCAACGTCCTGACTTTC. Protein sequence: CASSLLGVSGANVLTF.

This chain joins TRBV7-3 and TRBJ2-3, with TRBD2 identical over 8 bases. The CDR3 consists of 14 residues. From germline, CDR1 is SGHTA and CDR2 FQGTGA. J was trimmed by 3 bases and V by 2 bases; bases with no gene match: 1. The CDR3 loop is CASSLAGGTDTQYF. The CDR3 nucleotides read TGTGCCAGCAGCTTAGCGGGAGGTACAGATACGCAGTATTTT. The full variable domain, rest sourced from reference TRBV7-3 and TRBJ2-3, is GAGVSQTPSNKVTEKGKYVELRCDPISGHTALYWYRQSLGQGPEFLIYFQGTGAADDSGLPNDRFFAVRPEGSVSTLKIQRTERGDSAVYLCASSLAGGTDTQYFGPGTRLTVL.

V usage is TRBV2 and J usage is TRBJ1-4; D might be TRBD1 (5 bases). This CDR3 is 14 amino acids long. Per the germline V gene, CDR1 is SNHLY and CDR2 is FYNNEI. Trimming removed 10 bases at V and 0 bases at J, with 12 bases between. The CDR3 loop reads CATRGFTTNEKLFF. The CDR3 DNA reads TGTGCCACCCGGGGGTTTACAACTAATGAAAAACTGTTTTTT.

This chain uses TRBV5-3 with TRBJ1-1; 12 nucleotides agree with TRBD1. TRBV5-3 falls under the ORF class, with uncertain function. The V gene end was trimmed by 3 bases and the J gene end by 4 bases; junction bases not matched to a gene: 4. The CDR3 is 15 residues long. CDR3 region: CARSWGQGAGTEAFF. CDR3 sequence (DNA): TGTGCCAGAAGCTGGGGACAGGGGGCAGGCACTGAAGCTTTCTTT.

This clone occurred once. The CDR3 DNA sequence: TGTGCCAGCAGCTTAATCGGGGGGCGGGAGCCCGCCGAGCAGTACTTC. The encoded protein is CASSLIGGREPAEQYF. The V gene is TRBV13, the J gene TRBJ2-5, with D possibly TRBD2 on 7 matching bases. The DNA end favors TRBJ2-7, so the J call may be wrong. Looked up from germline, CDR1 is PRHDT and CDR2 is FYEKMQ (reference sequence). The CDR3 loop spans 16 amino acids.